The 21 T cell receptor beta chains in this list originate from one sample, sequenced in a study of blood T cells in healthy people across ages. Next came a second PCR, run for about 7 to 12 cycles, which used a sample-barcoded 5' primer along with a J-beta primer mix. TCRdb re-called the 5' RACE reads through MiXCR, storing one row per CDR3 protein. The sample records 850,000 or so distinct CDR3 sequences, roughly 26% being singletons. Sequencing was performed on blood. The receptors here all came from a woman of 80 years or more in good health.

As to this clonotype: A much larger clone lies a single base off, so this may be a read error. The chain combines TRBV3-1 with TRBJ1-4, with a possible D match to TRBD1 (5 bases). From germline, CDR1 is LGHDT and CDR2 YNNKEL (reference sequence). The CDR3 is 14 residues long. The CDR3 DNA is TGTGCCAGCAGCCGAGCCGACAGTAATGAAAAACGGTTTTTT. Protein sequence: CASSRADSNEKRFF. The whole variable domain, remainder taken from reference TRBV3-1 and TRBJ1-4, is DTAVSQTPKYLVTQMGNDKSIKCEQNLGHDTMYWYKQDSKKFLKIMFSYNNKELIINETVPNRFSPKSPDKAHLNLHINSLELGDSAVYFCASSRADSNEKRFFGSGTQLSVL.

This clonotype was picked up many times. The V call is TRBV3-1, the J call TRBJ2-3; 7 bases line up with TRBD2. CDR1 LGHDT and CDR2 YNNKEL come from the germline V gene (reference sequence). The trim removed 3 bases at V and 0 bases at J, leaving 15 bases unmatched. The CDR3 length is 19 residues. The CDR3, as DNA: TGTGCCAGCAGCCATTACACCGCGGGACTACCTAATAGCACAGATACGCAGTATTTT. Translating gives CASSHYTAGLPNSTDTQYF.

The chain has TRBV6-6 and TRBJ1-1; TRBD1 aligns across 12 bases. V was pared by 5 bases and J by 5 bases, with 6 bases of the junction left unmatched. CDR3 length: 15 residues. Per the germline V gene, CDR1 is MNHNY and CDR2 is SVGAGI (reference sequence). CDR3 in amino acids: CASSKGQGAKTEAFF. In DNA form, the CDR3 reads TGTGCCAGCAGTAAGGGACAGGGGGCGAAGACTGAAGCTTTCTTT.

Note on this clonotype: This may be a read error, as it is one base from a much larger clone. This chain joins TRBV5-1 and TRBJ2-1, with 9 positions matching TRBD2. With the DNA end fitting TRBJ2-7 better, the J assignment may be wrong. CDR1 and CDR2 from the germline V gene are SGHRS and YFSETQ. The CDR3 is 15 residues long. The CDR3 DNA reads as TGCGCCAGCAGGGAAGAAGCGGGGGGTCGGAATGAGCAGTACTTC. This translates into CASREEAGGRNEQYF.

This sequence joins TRBV4-3 and TRBJ2-2; TRBD1 aligns across 8 bases. This CDR3 has 15 amino acids. Per germline, CDR1 LGHNA and CDR2 YSLEER. V trimming: 1 base; J trimming: 4 bases; junction bases outside the gene matches: 2. The CDR3 bases are TGCGCCAGCAGCCAAGTACAGGGGGGCACCGGGGAGCTGTTTTTT. Encoded protein: CASSQVQGGTGELFF.

This clonotype was observed a handful of times. The chain has TRBV28 and TRBJ2-3; 11 nucleotides match TRBD2. Germline trimming cut 5 bases from V and 9 bases from J; bases unmatched to any gene: 10. The CDR3 length is 15 residues. Germline CDR1 and CDR2: MDHEN and SYDVKM. Here the CDR3 reads CASSTSGGAAGTQYF. CDR3 bases: TGTGCCAGCAGTACTAGCGGGGGTGCTGCAGGAACGCAGTATTTT.

Details on this clonotype: A much more abundant neighbour one base away suggests this may be a read error. The chain combines TRBV5-1 with TRBJ2-1; tentative D call: TRBD1 (6 bases). CDR1 is SGHRS, CDR2 YFSETQ, per germline. The CDR3 runs 14 residues. CDR3 region: CASSVGTTNNEQCF. The CDR3, as DNA: TGCGCCAGCAGCGTCGGGACAACCAACAATGAGCAGTGCTTC.

This clonotype was counted ten times or more. The chain recombines TRBV6-2 or TRBV6-3 with TRBJ2-1; 10 nucleotides match TRBD2. CDR3 size: 16 residues. After removal of 8 bases from V and 3 bases from J, the junction contained 10 bases not matched to a gene. CDR1 is MNHEY and CDR2 is SVGEGT in the germline V gene. The CDR3 coding sequence is TGTGCCAGCGTCGATAGCGGGGGGACGCGCTACAATGAGCAGTTCTTC. Protein sequence: CASVDSGGTRYNEQFF.

J is TRBJ2-3 and V is TRBV3-1, with 8 bases fitting TRBD2. The germline V gene encodes CDR1 LGHDT and CDR2 YNNKEL (reference sequence). This CDR3 has 16 amino acids. The V and J ends lost 3 bases and 4 bases, in that order; junction bases with no gene match: 9. The CDR3 sequence is CASSHRTGGPADTQYF. The CDR3 nucleotides are TGTGCCAGCAGCCACCGAACGGGGGGGCCGGCAGATACGCAGTATTTT.

The chain couples TRBV6-6 to TRBJ2-7, with 8 bases fitting TRBD1. Germline loops: CDR1 MNHNY, CDR2 SVGAGI (reference sequence). The CDR3 runs to 16 residues. Trimming at V came to 5 bases and at J to 0 bases, leaving 9 bases not matched to a gene. The CDR3 reads CASSINRGYGSYEQYF. CDR3 coding DNA: TGTGCCAGCAGTATCAACAGGGGGTACGGCTCCTACGAGCAGTACTTC.

A remark on this clonotype: One junction end does not reproduce the germline sequence, and a read error may be involved. J is TRBJ2-5 and V is TRBV7-2, with 7 bases that match TRBD2. CDR1 SGHTA and CDR2 FQGNSA come from the germline V gene. The CDR3 is 16 residues long. For the CDR3, the DNA is TGTGCCAGCAGCTTAGCGGGAAGCGGGGTCCGAGAGGCCCAGTACTTC. Translated: CASSLAGSGVREAQYF.

This clonotype was counted many times. The chain recombines TRBV5-1 with TRBJ2-7, with 9 bases lining up with TRBD1. The CDR3 covers 16 residues. The V gene end was trimmed by 3 bases and the J gene end by 5 bases; junction bases not matched to a gene: 12. Germline assignment: CDR1 SGHRS and CDR2 YFSETQ. This CDR3 is CASSSDIGTGIHEQYF. CDR3 DNA sequence: TGCGCCAGCAGCTCGGACATCGGGACAGGGATCCACGAGCAGTACTTC.

V and J are TRBV6-2 or TRBV6-3 and TRBJ2-7; D possibly matches TRBD1 or TRBD2 (6 bases each). Trimming took 5 bases from V and 10 from J, leaving 24 bases between them. Germline loops: CDR1 MNHEY, CDR2 SVGEGT. The CDR3 contains 15 residues. This CDR3 reads CASSAFRDWGLQQYF. CDR3 bases: TGTGCCAGCAGTGCGTTCCGGGACTGGGGGCTTCAACAGTACTTC.

This clonotype was seen at least ten times. V and J are TRBV12-3 or TRBV12-4 and TRBJ1-2, with 8 positions matching TRBD1. The CDR3 is 15 residues long. Trimming removed 4 bases from V and 6 bases from J; junction bases left unmatched: 10. The CDR3 DNA follows: TGTGCCAGCAGTTCCTCGATGCAGGGGGCTCATGGCTACACCTTC. This gives the protein CASSSSMQGAHGYTF.

V usage is TRBV6-5 and J usage is TRBJ1-2; D is possibly TRBD1 (6 bases). This CDR3 spans 18 amino acids. Germline V gene data show CDR1 as MNHEY and CDR2 as SVGAGI. The V and J ends lost 2 bases and 8 bases respectively, with 27 bases between them. This CDR3 is CASSYPQIRGKGLYGYTF. The CDR3 DNA reads TGTGCCAGCAGTTACCCCCAAATCAGGGGAAAAGGGCTATACGGCTACACCTTC.

This clonotype was recorded at least ten times. This chain uses TRBV7-2 with TRBJ2-1; 14 positions match TRBD2. Germline CDR1 reads SGHTA; CDR2 reads FQGNSA. Trimming removed 3 bases from V and 9 bases from J; junction bases left unmatched: 4. CDR3 length equals 15 residues. CDR3: CASSFRLAGGGEQFF. The CDR3 region has the DNA TGTGCCAGCAGCTTCAGACTAGCGGGGGGGGGTGAGCAGTTCTTC.

This clonotype has a count of ten or more. CDR3 amino acids: CASRSGEHEQYF. The CDR3 bases are TGTGCCAGCAGGAGCGGTGAGCACGAGCAGTACTTC. The J gene is TRBJ2-7, the V gene TRBV12-3 or TRBV12-4; D is perhaps TRBD2 (5 bases). V was clipped by 6 bases and J by 5 bases, with 11 bases between them. This CDR3 contains 12 residues.

This clonotype was counted only a few times. A read error is possible here, since a much larger clone lies one base away. DNA of the CDR3: TGCGCCAGCAGCCAAGGTGCGGTGACGGGGACCCAGTACTTC. This codes for CASSQGAVTGTQYF. This chain connects TRBV4-3 to TRBJ2-7; no definite D call. The assigned J gene may be wrong: the sequence end matches TRBJ2-5 better. Germline V gives CDR1 LGHNA, CDR2 YSLEER. This CDR3 has 14 residues.

With regard to this clonotype: A much more abundant neighbour one base away suggests this may be a read error. The gene calls are TRBV12-3 or TRBV12-4 and TRBJ1-2; D perhaps matches TRBD1 (5 bases). Trimming left V 5 bases short and J 6 bases short, with 13 bases between. CDR3 length equals 13 residues. CDR3 nucleotide sequence: TGTGCCAGCAGTGATAACGTGGGGCATGGCTACACCTTC. Amino acids: CASSDNVGHGYTF.

There are many counts of this clonotype. The chain couples TRBV7-2 to TRBJ2-1; 7 bases agree with TRBD2. V shed 6 bases, J shed 2 bases, and the junction held 10 bases outside the gene matches. This CDR3 is built from 16 residues. Germline CDR1 SGHTA, CDR2 FQGNSA. The CDR3 region is CASRFVPSGAYNEQFF. CDR3 nucleotides: TGTGCCAGCAGATTCGTGCCTAGCGGAGCCTACAATGAGCAGTTCTTC.

As for this clonotype: Being one base from a much bigger clone, this may be a read error. The rearrangement joins TRBV27 to TRBJ1-2; D not certain. Trimming took off 6 bases at V and 4 bases at J, with 15 bases between the two ends. CDR3 length: 14 residues. Germline V gives CDR1 MNHEY, CDR2 SMNVEV (reference sequence). Here the CDR3 reads CASRLELSRYGYTF. CDR3 in DNA: TGTGCCAGCAGGTTAGAGTTGAGTCGCTATGGCTACACCTTC.